The present T cell receptor (beta chain) was sequenced within a study of control samples from healthy donors and cancer patients (dated by TCRdb to the early 2020s). CDR1 and CDR2 were assigned from the germline V gene (reference sequence) as LNHDA and SQIVND. Counted from cysteine to phenylalanine, this CDR3 has 15 amino acids. CDR3 DNA only is kept here, 45 bases in frame from base 1. V loses 7 bases of germline sequence and J loses 0 bases, and the interval between the two ends is 13 bases. Comments on this clone: The target of this receptor is not known. Per-base quality was not reported, and no clone a single base away is much larger than it.

Libraries were constructed by the immunoSEQ multiplex PCR assay. Imported from immuneACCESS, the table was reduced by TCRdb to in-frame sequences with V and J called. These copies leave out some clones; in studies compared against another copy, an unresolved V gene accounts for under half, and the cause of the remainder is not known. The sample profile shows about 130,000 clones; roughly 90% of them were found once. Less than 7% of the sample belongs to the ten largest clones. Sequenced: blood. The chain was built from TRBV19 and TRBJ1-5; too little of a D gene remains to name it. This TCR was recovered from a man in his late teens or twenties in good health. At the DNA level, the sequence is TGTGCCAGTACCTTCGGAGGGTATAGCAATCAGCCCCAGCATTTT. Its coded protein is CASTFGGYSNQPQHF. With the rest looked up from the reference TRBV19 and TRBJ1-5 genes rather than sequenced, the full variable domain is DGGITQSPKYLFRKEGQNVTLSCEQNLNHDAMYWYRQDPGQGLRLIYYSQIVNDFQKGDIAEGYSVSREKKESFPLTVTSAQKNPTAFYLCASTFGGYSNQPQHFGDGTRLSIL.